Here is one TCR beta chain with its context. The entry originates in a study of preoperative IRX-2 immunotherapy in early breast cancer. The junction had 12 bases not matched to a gene; V was cut back by 5 bases and J by 6 bases. The CDR3 loop spans 15 amino acids. CDR1 and CDR2 (germline): SGHNT, YENEEA. The treatment denotes: preoperative locoregional IRX-2 cytokine immunotherapy. Patients received preoperative, locoregional IRX-2 cytokine immunotherapy in a phase Ib study. TCRdb keeps only in-frame clones here, not all; method: immunoSEQ multiplex PCR. The table lists more than 25,000 clones, 70% to 90% of them singletons.

The chain combines TRBV11-3 with TRBJ1-1; TRBD1 matches at 7 bases. The TCR sequence derives from a human donor with breast cancer. The sample consisted of lymph node tissue, taken after IRX-2 immunotherapy. CDR3 residues: CASSRAGTVLAEAFF. CDR3 nucleotide sequence: TGTGCCAGCAGCCGCGCGGGGACAGTGTTAGCTGAAGCTTTCTTT.